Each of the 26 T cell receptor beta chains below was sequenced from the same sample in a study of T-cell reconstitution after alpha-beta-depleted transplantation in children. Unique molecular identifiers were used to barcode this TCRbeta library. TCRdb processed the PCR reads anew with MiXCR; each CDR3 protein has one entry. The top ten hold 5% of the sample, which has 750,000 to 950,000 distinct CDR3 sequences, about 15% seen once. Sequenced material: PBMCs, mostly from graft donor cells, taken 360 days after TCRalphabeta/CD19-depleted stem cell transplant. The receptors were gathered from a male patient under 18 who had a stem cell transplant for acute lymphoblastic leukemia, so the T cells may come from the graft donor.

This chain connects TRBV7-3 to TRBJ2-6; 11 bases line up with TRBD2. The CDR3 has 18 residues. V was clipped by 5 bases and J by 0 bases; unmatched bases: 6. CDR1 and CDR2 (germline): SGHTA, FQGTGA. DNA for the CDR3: TGTGCCAGCAGCCTAGGACTAGCGGGCAGCTCTGGGGCCAACGTCCTGACTTTC. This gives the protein CASSLGLAGSSGANVLTF.

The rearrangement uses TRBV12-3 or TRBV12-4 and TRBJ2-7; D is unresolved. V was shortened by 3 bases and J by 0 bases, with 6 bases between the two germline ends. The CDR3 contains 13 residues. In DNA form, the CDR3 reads TGTGCCAGCAGTTTCGTAGACTCCTACGAGCAGTACTTC. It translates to CASSFVDSYEQYF.

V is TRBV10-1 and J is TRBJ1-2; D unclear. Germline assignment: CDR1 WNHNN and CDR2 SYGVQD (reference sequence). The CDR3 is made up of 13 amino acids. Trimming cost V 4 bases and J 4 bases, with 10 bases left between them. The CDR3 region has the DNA TGCGCCAGCAGTGGCATGGAACCCTATGGCTACACCTTC. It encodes CASSGMEPYGYTF.

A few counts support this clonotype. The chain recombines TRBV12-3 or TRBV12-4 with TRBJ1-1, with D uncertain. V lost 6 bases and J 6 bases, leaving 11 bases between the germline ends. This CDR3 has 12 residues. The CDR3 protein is CASRATDPEAFF. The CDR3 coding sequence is TGTGCCAGCAGGGCCACAGACCCTGAAGCTTTCTTT.

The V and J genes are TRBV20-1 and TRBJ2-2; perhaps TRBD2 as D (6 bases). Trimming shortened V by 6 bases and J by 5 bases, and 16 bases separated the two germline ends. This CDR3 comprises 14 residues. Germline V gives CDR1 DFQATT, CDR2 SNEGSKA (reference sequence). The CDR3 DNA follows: TGCAGTGCAACCTTTAGCGGACGAACCGGGGAGCTGTTTTTT. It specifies CSATFSGRTGELFF.

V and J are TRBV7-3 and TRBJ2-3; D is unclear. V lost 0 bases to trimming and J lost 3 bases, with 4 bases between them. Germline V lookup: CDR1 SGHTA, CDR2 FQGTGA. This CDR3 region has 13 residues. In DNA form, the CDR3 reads TGTGCCAGCAGCTTAACCCAGACAGATACGCAGTATTTT. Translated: CASSLTQTDTQYF.

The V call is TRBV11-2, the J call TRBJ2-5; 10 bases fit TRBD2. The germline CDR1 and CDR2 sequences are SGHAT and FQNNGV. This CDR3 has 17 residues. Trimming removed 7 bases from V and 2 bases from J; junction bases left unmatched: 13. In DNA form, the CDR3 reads TGTGCCAGCAAACCTCCCCGAGGACTAGCGGATCAAGAGACCCAGTACTTC. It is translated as CASKPPRGLADQETQYF.

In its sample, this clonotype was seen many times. CDR3 sequence reads: CASSLGTGDEQYF. CDR3 nucleotides: TGTGCCAGCAGCTTAGGGACAGGGGACGAGCAGTACTTC. The chain joins TRBV7-6 to TRBJ2-7; 9 bases line up with TRBD1. V gave up 1 base and J gave up 5 bases; unmatched junction bases: 0. CDR3 size: 13 residues. Per germline, CDR1 SGHVS and CDR2 FNYEAQ.

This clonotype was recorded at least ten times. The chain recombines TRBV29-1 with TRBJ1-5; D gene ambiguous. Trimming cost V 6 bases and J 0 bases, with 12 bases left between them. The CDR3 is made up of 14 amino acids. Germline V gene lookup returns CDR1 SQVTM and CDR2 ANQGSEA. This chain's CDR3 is CSVLTGDSNQPQHF. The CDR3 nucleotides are TGCAGCGTCCTGACTGGAGATAGCAATCAGCCCCAGCATTTT. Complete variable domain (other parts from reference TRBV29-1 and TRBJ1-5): SAVISQKPSRDICQRGTSLTIQCQVDSQVTMMFWYRQQPGQSLTLIATANQGSEATYESGFVIDKFPISRPNLTFSTLTVSNMSPEDSSIYLCSVLTGDSNQPQHFGDGTRLSIL.

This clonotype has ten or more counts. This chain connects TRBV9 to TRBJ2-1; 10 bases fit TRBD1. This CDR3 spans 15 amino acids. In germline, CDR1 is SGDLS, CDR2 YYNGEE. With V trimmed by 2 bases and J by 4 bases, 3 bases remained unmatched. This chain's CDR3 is CASSVGTGAYNEQFF. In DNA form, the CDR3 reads TGTGCCAGCAGCGTGGGGACAGGGGCTTACAATGAGCAGTTCTTC. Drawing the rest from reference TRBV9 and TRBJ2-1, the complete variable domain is DSGVTQTPKHLITATGQRVTLRCSPRSGDLSVYWYQQSLDQGLQFLIQYYNGEERAKGNILERFSAQQFPDLHSELNLSSLELGDSALYFCASSVGTGAYNEQFFGPGTRLTVL.

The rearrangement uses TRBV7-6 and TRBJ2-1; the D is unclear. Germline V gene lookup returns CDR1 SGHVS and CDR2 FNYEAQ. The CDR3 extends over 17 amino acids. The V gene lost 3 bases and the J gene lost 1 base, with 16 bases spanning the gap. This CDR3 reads CASSFVGRGSSYNEQFF. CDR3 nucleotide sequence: TGTGCCAGCAGCTTCGTCGGTCGAGGCAGTTCCTACAATGAGCAGTTCTTC. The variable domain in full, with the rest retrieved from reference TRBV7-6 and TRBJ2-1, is GAGVSQSPRYKVTKRGQDVALRCDPISGHVSLYWYRQALGQGPEFLTYFNYEAQQDKSGLPNDRFSAERPEGSISTLTIQRTEQRDSAMYRCASSFVGRGSSYNEQFFGPGTRLTVL.

This chain's CDR3 is CASTIYGNTIYF. The CDR3 nucleotides read TGTGCCAGCACTATCTACGGAAACACCATATATTTT. The chain links TRBV6-1 to TRBJ1-3; D ambiguous. This CDR3 comprises 12 residues. Trimming removed 7 bases from V and 4 bases from J, with 8 bases in between. The V gene's germline CDR1 is MNHNS and CDR2 SASEGT.

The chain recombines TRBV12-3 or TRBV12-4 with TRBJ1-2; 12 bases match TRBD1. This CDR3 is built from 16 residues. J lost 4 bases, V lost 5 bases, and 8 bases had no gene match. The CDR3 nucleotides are TGTGCCAGCAGTCCCGCACCGGGACAGGGGGCCTATGGCTACACCTTC. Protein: CASSPAPGQGAYGYTF.

The CDR3 nucleotides read TGTGCCAGCAGGGGCGTGACTAGCCTCACTGAGCAGTTCTTC. Protein: CASRGVTSLTEQFF. The rearrangement links TRBV2 to TRBJ2-1; 7 bases match TRBD2. The junction had 11 bases not matched to a gene; V was cut back by 6 bases and J by 9 bases. The CDR3 is 14 amino acids. Looked up from germline, CDR1 is SNHLY and CDR2 is FYNNEI.

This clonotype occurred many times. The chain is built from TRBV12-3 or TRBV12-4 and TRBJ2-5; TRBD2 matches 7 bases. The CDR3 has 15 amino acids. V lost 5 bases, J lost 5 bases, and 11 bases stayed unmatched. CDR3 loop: CASSGGVSQSETQYF. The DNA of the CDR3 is TGTGCCAGCAGTGGGGGGGTTTCACAGTCTGAGACCCAGTACTTC.

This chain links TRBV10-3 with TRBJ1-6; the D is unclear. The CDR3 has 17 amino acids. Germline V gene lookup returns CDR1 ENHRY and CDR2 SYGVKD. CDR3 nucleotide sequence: TGTGCGATTTGCCGGACGGCTGACGGGTCCTATAATTCACCCCTCCACTTT. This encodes CAICRTADGSYNSPLHF.

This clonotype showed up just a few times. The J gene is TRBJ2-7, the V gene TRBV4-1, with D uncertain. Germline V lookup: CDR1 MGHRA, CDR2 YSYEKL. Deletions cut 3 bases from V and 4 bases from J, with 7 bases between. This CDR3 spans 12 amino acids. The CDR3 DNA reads TGCGCCAGCAGCCATAGGAAATACGAGCAGTACTTC. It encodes CASSHRKYEQYF.

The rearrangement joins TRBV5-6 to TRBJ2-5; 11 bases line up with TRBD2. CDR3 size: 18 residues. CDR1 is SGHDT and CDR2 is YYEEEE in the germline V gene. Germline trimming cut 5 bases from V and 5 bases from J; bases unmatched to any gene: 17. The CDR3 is CASRGRTSGFTLKETQYF. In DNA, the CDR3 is TGTGCCAGCAGGGGACGGACTAGCGGGTTCACCCTCAAGGAGACCCAGTACTTC. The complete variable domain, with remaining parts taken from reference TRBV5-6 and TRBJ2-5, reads DAGVTQSPTHLIKTRGQQVTLRCSPKSGHDTVSWYQQALGQGPQFIFQYYEEEERQRGNFPDRFSGHQFPNYSSELNVNALLLGDSALYLCASRGRTSGFTLKETQYFGPGTRLLVL.

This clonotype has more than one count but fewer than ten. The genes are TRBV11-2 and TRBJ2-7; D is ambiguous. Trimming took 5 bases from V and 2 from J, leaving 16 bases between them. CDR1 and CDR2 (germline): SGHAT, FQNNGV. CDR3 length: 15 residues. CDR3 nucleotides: TGTGCCAGCAGCCCCCGAAGACAAACGACCTACGAGCAGTACTTC. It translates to CASSPRRQTTYEQYF.

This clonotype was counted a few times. CDR3 protein: CSARDGDRRVQPQHF. The CDR3, as DNA: TGCAGTGCTAGAGATGGGGACAGGAGAGTACAGCCCCAGCATTTT. The chain links TRBV20-1 to TRBJ1-5; TRBD1 agrees at 8 bases. This CDR3 contains 15 residues. Germline CDR1 DFQATT, CDR2 SNEGSKA (reference sequence). Unmatched junction bases numbered 8, after V lost 0 bases and J lost 7 bases.

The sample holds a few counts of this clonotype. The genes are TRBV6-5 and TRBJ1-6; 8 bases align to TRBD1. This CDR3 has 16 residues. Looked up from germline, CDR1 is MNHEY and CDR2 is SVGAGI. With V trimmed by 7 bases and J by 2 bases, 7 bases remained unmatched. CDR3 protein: CASTSTGAPYNSPLHF. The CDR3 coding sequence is TGTGCCAGCACTTCGACAGGGGCCCCCTATAATTCACCCCTCCACTTT.

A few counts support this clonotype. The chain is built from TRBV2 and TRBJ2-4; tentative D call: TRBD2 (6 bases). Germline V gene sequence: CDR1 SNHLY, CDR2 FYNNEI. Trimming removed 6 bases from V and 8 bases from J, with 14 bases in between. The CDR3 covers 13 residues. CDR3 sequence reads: CASREGGKYIQYF. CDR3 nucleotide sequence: TGTGCCAGCAGGGAGGGCGGGAAGTACATTCAGTACTTC.

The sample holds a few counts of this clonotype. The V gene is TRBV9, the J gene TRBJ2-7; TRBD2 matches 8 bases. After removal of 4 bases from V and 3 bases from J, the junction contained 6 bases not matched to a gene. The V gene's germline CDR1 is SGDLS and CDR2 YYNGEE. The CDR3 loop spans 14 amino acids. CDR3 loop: CASSPGGVGYEQYF. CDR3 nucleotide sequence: TGTGCCAGCAGCCCCGGGGGGGTCGGCTACGAGCAGTACTTC.

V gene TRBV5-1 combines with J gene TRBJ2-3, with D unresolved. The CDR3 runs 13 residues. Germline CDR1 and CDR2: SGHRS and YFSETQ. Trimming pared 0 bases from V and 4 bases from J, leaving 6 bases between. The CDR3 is CASSLAMADTQYF. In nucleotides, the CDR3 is TGCGCCAGCAGCTTGGCCATGGCAGATACGCAGTATTTT. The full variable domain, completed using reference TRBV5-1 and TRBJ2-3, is KAGVTQTPRYLIKTRGQQVTLSCSPISGHRSVSWYQQTPGQGLQFLFEYFSETQRNKGNFPGRFSGRQFSNSRSEMNVSTLELGDSALYLCASSLAMADTQYFGPGTRLTVL.

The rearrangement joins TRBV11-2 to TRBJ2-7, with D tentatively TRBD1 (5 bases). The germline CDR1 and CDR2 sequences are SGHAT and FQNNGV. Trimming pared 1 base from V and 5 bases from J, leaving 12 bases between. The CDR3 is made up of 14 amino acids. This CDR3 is CASSLAAGNHEQYF. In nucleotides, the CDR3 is TGTGCCAGCAGCTTAGCGGCAGGGAACCACGAGCAGTACTTC.

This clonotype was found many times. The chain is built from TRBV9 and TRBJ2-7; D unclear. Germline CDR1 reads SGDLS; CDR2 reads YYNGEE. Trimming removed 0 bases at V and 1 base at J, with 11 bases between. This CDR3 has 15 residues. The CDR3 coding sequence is TGTGCCAGCAGCGTAGACGCGGAGAGATCCTACGAGCAGTACTTC. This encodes CASSVDAERSYEQYF.